Presented here are 22 T cell receptor beta chains from one specimen sequenced in a study of cytomegalovirus exposure and HLA in healthy donors. The PCR had 60 Vbeta and 13 Jbeta primers. Sequenced by immunoSEQ multiplex PCR; TCRdb stores in-frame clones only, minus some. The profile shows around 150,000 clones, roughly 82% of them singletons. Input material: PBMCs. These receptors came from a girl aged 5 to 17 in good health and CMV-seropositive.

The rearrangement links TRBV6-5 to TRBJ2-7, with 9 bases that match TRBD2. The CDR3 consists of 16 residues. The V gene's germline CDR1 is MNHEY and CDR2 SVGAGI. V lost 4 bases and J lost 7; bases outside the gene matches: 14. CDR3 region: CASSSHGTSLKGEQYF. CDR3 nucleotides: TGTGCCAGCAGTTCTCACGGGACTAGCTTAAAAGGGGAGCAGTACTTC.

This chain connects TRBV28 to TRBJ1-2, with TRBD1 matching 9 bases. The CDR3 is 15 residues long. Germline trimming cut 5 bases from V and 1 base from J; bases unmatched to any gene: 5. Germline V gene sequence: CDR1 MDHEN, CDR2 SYDVKM. The chain's CDR3 is CASSHRGLGNYGYTF. CDR3 nucleotide sequence: TGTGCCAGCAGTCACAGGGGGCTCGGTAACTATGGCTACACCTTC.

The J gene is TRBJ1-1, the V gene TRBV10-3, with 9 bases aligning to TRBD1. The CDR3 contains 13 residues. V shed 7 bases and J 5 bases; nucleotides not matched to a gene: 5. Germline V CDR1 and CDR2: ENHRY, SYGVKD. Written as DNA, the CDR3 is TGTGCCATCACTTGGGACAGGGAGACTGAAGCTTTCTTT. Protein sequence: CAITWDRETEAFF.

J is TRBJ2-7 and V is TRBV28; D ambiguous. Germline V gives CDR1 MDHEN, CDR2 SYDVKM. The CDR3 loop spans 14 amino acids. V was pared by 5 bases and J by 0 bases, with 11 bases between. This CDR3 is CASSITESSYEQYF. The CDR3 DNA is TGTGCCAGCAGTATTACAGAGAGCTCCTACGAGCAGTACTTC.

The chain combines TRBV5-1 with TRBJ2-5; 8 nucleotides agree with TRBD2. The end of the DNA fits TRBJ2-7 better, so the J call may be wrong. In germline, CDR1 is SGHRS, CDR2 YFSETQ. The CDR3 has 16 amino acids. CDR3 loop: CASSLANGGADYEQYF. DNA for the CDR3: TGCGCCAGCAGCTTGGCCAACGGGGGGGCCGATTACGAGCAGTACTTC.

The V and J genes are TRBV5-1 and TRBJ1-1; the D gene is possibly TRBD1 (5 bases). Germline V gives CDR1 SGHRS, CDR2 YFSETQ. CDR3 size: 15 residues. Trimming shortened V by 1 base and J by 4 bases, and 14 bases separated the two germline ends. CDR3 DNA: TGCGCCAGCAGCTTGTGGCCAACTCAGGGCACTGAAGCTTTCTTT. Translation gives CASSLWPTQGTEAFF.

The CDR3 DNA reads as TGTGCCAGCAGTGAGCTTTGGAGGGGGCCCCGTGACACTGAAGCTTTCTTT. Residues: CASSELWRGPRDTEAFF. The chain recombines TRBV6-1 with TRBJ1-1, with 7 bases fitting TRBD1. This CDR3 is built from 17 residues. In germline, CDR1 is MNHNS, CDR2 SASEGT. With 3 bases clipped from V and 3 bases from J, the junction kept 13 bases outside the gene matches.

V and J are TRBV29-1 and TRBJ2-3, with a tentative D call TRBD1 (6 bases). Germline-derived CDR1 and CDR2 are SQVTM and ANQGSEA. The V end was cut by 7 bases, the J end by 2 bases, with 22 bases between. The CDR3 is made up of 16 amino acids. The CDR3 sequence: CSGATGVRLITDTQYF. CDR3 coding DNA: TGCAGCGGGGCGACAGGAGTGAGACTAATCACAGATACGCAGTATTTT.

The chain combines TRBV28 with TRBJ2-7, with no clear D. The CDR3 length is 16 residues. Germline V gene sequence: CDR1 MDHEN, CDR2 SYDVKM. V was shortened by 4 bases and J by 3 bases, with 19 bases between the two germline ends. CDR3 amino acids: CASSYPPGFLIYEQYF. The DNA for the CDR3 is TGTGCCAGCAGTTACCCCCCGGGTTTCCTAATCTACGAGCAGTACTTC.

The chain carries TRBV4-2 and TRBJ1-2; TRBD1 matches at 12 bases. V lost 1 base, J lost 8 bases, and 14 bases stayed unmatched. CDR1 and CDR2 (germline): LGHNA, YNFKEQ. CDR3 length: 18 residues. CDR3 sequence: CASSQGGGQGAFPEGYTF. The DNA for the CDR3 is TGTGCCAGCAGCCAAGGCGGGGGACAGGGGGCTTTCCCTGAAGGCTACACCTTC.

The genes are TRBV5-1 and TRBJ2-1; 13 bases map to TRBD2. From germline, CDR1 is SGHRS and CDR2 YFSETQ. The CDR3 consists of 15 residues. The V and J ends lost 4 bases and 7 bases, in that order; junction bases with no gene match: 5. This chain's CDR3 is CASSHGLAGVNEQFF. DNA of the CDR3: TGCGCCAGCAGCCACGGACTAGCGGGAGTGAATGAGCAGTTCTTC.

The rearrangement uses TRBV27 and TRBJ2-5; weak D call: TRBD1 (6 bases). The CDR3 runs to 14 residues. Looked up from germline, CDR1 is MNHEY and CDR2 is SMNVEV (reference sequence). Trimming shortened V by 4 bases and J by 2 bases, and 11 bases separated the two germline ends. The chain's CDR3 is CASSWGHAQETQYF. The CDR3 DNA follows: TGTGCCAGCAGTTGGGGACACGCTCAAGAGACCCAGTACTTC.

V is TRBV5-1 and J is TRBJ1-5; TRBD1 aligns across 10 bases. With 6 bases clipped from V and 1 base from J, the junction kept 10 bases outside the gene matches. The CDR3 is made up of 17 amino acids. In germline, CDR1 is SGHRS, CDR2 YFSETQ. The CDR3 spells CASTRDRGHISNQPQHF. In DNA, the CDR3 is TGCGCCAGCACCCGGGACAGGGGCCACATCAGCAATCAGCCCCAGCATTTT.

The V call is TRBV15, the J call TRBJ2-1, with 8 bases fitting TRBD2. The V gene's germline CDR1 is LNHNV and CDR2 YYDKDF (reference sequence). The V and J ends lost 0 bases and 7 bases, in that order; junction bases with no gene match: 5. The CDR3 is 15 amino acids. The CDR3 DNA reads TGTGCCACCAGCAGAGATGGCGGGGGGTCGAATGAGCAGTTCTTC. Its translation is CATSRDGGGSNEQFF.

This rearrangement joins TRBV4-1 to TRBJ1-4; TRBD1 aligns across 7 bases. CDR1 MGHRA and CDR2 YSYEKL come from the germline V gene. The CDR3 runs 17 residues. J was trimmed by 1 base and V by 3 bases; bases with no gene match: 8. The CDR3 sequence is CASSHVPGQLTNEKLFF. The CDR3 coding sequence is TGCGCCAGCAGCCACGTCCCGGGACAGCTAACTAATGAAAAACTGTTTTTT.

The J gene is TRBJ1-2, the V gene TRBV7-2; maybe TRBD1 (5 bases). The germline V gene has CDR1 SGHTA and CDR2 FQGNSA. The germline V and J ends were trimmed by 1 base and 7 bases, with 16 bases remaining between them. The CDR3 has 15 amino acids. Here the CDR3 DNA reads TGTGCCAGCAGCTTAGGGACAAGCACGGGCGGTGGCTACACCTTC. Its translation is CASSLGTSTGGGYTF.

The chain has TRBV5-1 and TRBJ2-2, with TRBD2 matching 13 bases. The CDR3 runs to 20 residues. V shed 4 bases, J shed 2 bases, and the junction held 14 bases outside the gene matches. In germline, CDR1 is SGHRS, CDR2 YFSETQ. The DNA of the CDR3 is TGCGCCAGCAGCCAAACGGGACTAGCGGGACCTCAGCTTAACACCGGGGAGCTGTTTTTT. Protein product: CASSQTGLAGPQLNTGELFF.

This clone was seen just once. The rearrangement uses TRBV4-3 and TRBJ2-7, with D possibly being TRBD2 (7 bases). Germline V lookup: CDR1 LGHNA, CDR2 YSLEER. The CDR3 is 15 amino acids. The V gene lost 3 bases and the J gene lost 2 bases, with 14 bases spanning the gap. The CDR3 DNA sequence: TGCGCCAGCAGCCAGACGTGGGGGGGGCCCTACGAGCAGTACTTC. Its protein product is CASSQTWGGPYEQYF.

The rearrangement links TRBV4-2 to TRBJ1-4; 9 bases are a match to TRBD1. Trimming at V came to 0 bases and at J to 11 bases, leaving 4 bases not matched to a gene. The CDR3 contains 14 residues. CDR1 and CDR2 (germline): LGHNA, YNFKEQ. CDR3 sequence reads: CASSQDPDRGKLFF. DNA for the CDR3: TGTGCCAGCAGCCAAGATCCGGACAGGGGCAAACTGTTTTTT.

This clone has a handful of counts. The CDR3 DNA sequence: TGTGCCACCAGCGGCGCGGGACAGAGAAGTCTCAATCAGCCCCAGCATTTT. This gives the protein CATSGAGQRSLNQPQHF. This chain connects TRBV15 to TRBJ1-5; 7 bases are a match to TRBD1. The V and J ends lost 5 bases and 3 bases, in that order; junction bases with no gene match: 13. The CDR3 is 17 residues long. The germline gives CDR1 LNHNV, CDR2 YYDKDF (reference sequence). The variable domain in full, with the rest retrieved from reference TRBV15 and TRBJ1-5, is DAMVIQNPRYQVTQFGKPVTLSCSQTLNHNVMYWYQQKSSQAPKLLFHYYDKDFNNEADTPDNFQSRRPNTSFCFLDIRSPGLGDTAMYLCATSGAGQRSLNQPQHFGDGTRLSIL.

V and J are TRBV5-4 and TRBJ2-1; 10 nucleotides agree with TRBD2. The J segment lost 5 bases and the V segment lost 0 bases, leaving 5 bases of the junction unmatched. The CDR3 consists of 16 residues. The germline V gene encodes CDR1 SGHNT and CDR2 YYREEE (reference sequence). CDR3 in DNA: TGTGCCAGCAGCTTGGGAGCGGGAGGGAGGGACAATGAGCAGTTCTTC. This encodes CASSLGAGGRDNEQFF.

This clone was seen once. The chain is built from TRBV4-2 and TRBJ2-5, with 7 bases fitting TRBD2. J lost 5 bases, V lost 4 bases, and 22 bases had no gene match. Per the germline V gene, CDR1 is LGHNA and CDR2 is YNFKEQ. This CDR3 has 19 residues. The CDR3 nucleotides are TGTGCCAGCAGCCCACCAGGTGGGGGGGGTAGCGGAGGCGCGGAGACCCAGTACTTC. Its protein is CASSPPGGGGSGGAETQYF.